The T cell receptor beta chain described here comes from a study of blood T cells in healthy people across ages. Study conclusions and caveats: Naive T cell percentage strongly correlated with TCR beta diversity.

This CDR3 has 18 amino acids. The germline V gene has CDR1 LGHNA and CDR2 YSLEER. The V and J ends lost 3 bases and 0 bases respectively, with 20 bases between them. This clonotype came up once. Its antigen is still unknown. Sample-barcoded 5' priming and a J-beta primer mix drove a second PCR of about 6 to 12 cycles. Each CDR3 protein gets one entry after TCRdb re-called the 5' RACE reads with MiXCR. The sample comprises roughly 900,000 distinct CDR3 sequences, around 49% of which are singletons, and about an eighth rests with the top ten. This chain joins TRBV4-3 and TRBJ1-1, with D possibly TRBD1 on 5 matching bases. The sequence was obtained from a man aged 30 to 45 in good health. Input material: blood. Written as DNA, the CDR3 is TGCGCCAGCAGCCAGGACTACGCTGCGGGACCCCTGAACACTGAAGCTTTCTTT. Its translation: CASSQDYAAGPLNTEAFF.